The 19 T cell receptor beta chains below all came from one sample that was sequenced in a study of T-cell reconstitution after alpha-beta-depleted transplantation in children. Preparation of the TCRbeta library was carried out with unique molecular identifiers. TCRdb re-analysed the PCR reads in MiXCR, keeping a single row per CDR3 protein. The data contain about 400,000 distinct CDR3 sequences, over 20% of them singletons. The sequenced sample was PBMCs from the stem cell graft donor, obtained from the stem cell graft. These receptors were taken from a human donor who donated a stem cell graft to a child with acute myeloid leukemia.

The rearrangement joins TRBV28 to TRBJ2-5; no firm D call. V lost 1 base, J lost 5 bases, and 2 bases lay in between. The CDR3 is 11 residues long. Germline CDR1 and CDR2: MDHEN and SYDVKM. DNA of the CDR3: TGTGCCAGCAGTTTATATGAGACCCAGTACTTC. Encoded protein: CASSLYETQYF.

This clonotype was seen more than once but under ten times. V and J are TRBV11-2 and TRBJ2-1; D uncertain. There are 15 residues in the CDR3. Trimming removed 1 base at V and 6 bases at J, with 13 bases between. Germline V CDR1 and CDR2: SGHAT, FQNNGV. The CDR3 is CASSLGLVGPNEQFF. CDR3 sequence (DNA): TGTGCCAGCAGCTTAGGTCTCGTTGGTCCCAATGAGCAGTTCTTC.

This clonotype was observed at least ten times. The CDR3 is CASSYGVNQPQHF. The CDR3, as DNA: TGTGCCAGCAGCTACGGGGTTAATCAGCCCCAGCATTTT. The V call is TRBV7-2, the J call TRBJ1-5; no definite D call. Trimming removed 4 bases from V and 4 bases from J, with 8 bases in between. There are 13 residues in the CDR3. The germline V gene encodes CDR1 SGHTA and CDR2 FQGNSA.

V and J are TRBV2 and TRBJ2-1, with 12 bases identical to TRBD2. The V and J ends lost 7 bases and 9 bases, in that order; junction bases with no gene match: 16. This CDR3 spans 17 amino acids. The germline gives CDR1 SNHLY, CDR2 FYNNEI. The CDR3 loop reads CASNRLAGVVSEAEQFF. DNA for the CDR3: TGTGCCAGCAACCGACTAGCGGGAGTGGTCTCAGAAGCTGAGCAGTTCTTC.

This clonotype has more than one count but fewer than ten. V and J are TRBV29-1 and TRBJ2-5; 8 nucleotides align to TRBD1. Germline assignment: CDR1 SQVTM and CDR2 ANQGSEA. The J segment lost 5 bases and the V segment lost 7 bases, leaving 9 bases of the junction unmatched. The CDR3 contains 13 residues. This chain's CDR3 is CSGRGQGGETQYF. As DNA, the CDR3 is TGCAGCGGACGAGGACAGGGAGGCGAGACCCAGTACTTC.

A few counts support this clonotype. The chain has TRBV5-1 and TRBJ2-1; 7 nucleotides line up with TRBD1. This CDR3 contains 13 residues. V shed 9 bases and J 5 bases; nucleotides not matched to a gene: 8. CDR1 is SGHRS and CDR2 is YFSETQ in the germline V gene. This chain's CDR3 is CATQQGRDNEQFF. CDR3 bases: TGCGCCACCCAACAGGGGCGGGACAATGAGCAGTTCTTC.

The gene calls are TRBV5-1 and TRBJ1-1; D gene ambiguous. Trimming pared 4 bases from V and 3 bases from J, leaving 16 bases between. This CDR3 region has 15 residues. Germline lookup yields CDR1 SGHRS and CDR2 YFSETQ. CDR3 residues: CASSVGEHGDTEAFF. CDR3 nucleotide sequence: TGCGCCAGCAGCGTAGGCGAACATGGGGACACTGAAGCTTTCTTT.

This clonotype has at least ten counts. The chain couples TRBV29-1 to TRBJ2-5, with 12 nucleotides matching TRBD2. The CDR3 totals 14 residues. J gave up 7 bases and V 6 bases, and 9 bases lay outside the gene matches. Germline V gene sequence: CDR1 SQVTM, CDR2 ANQGSEA. CDR3 coding DNA: TGCAGCGTCGGGCAGACTAGCGGGAGTGTGACCCAGTACTTC. Translated: CSVGQTSGSVTQYF.

The rearrangement uses TRBV12-3 or TRBV12-4 and TRBJ2-7; tentative D call: TRBD1 (5 bases). The V end lost 3 bases, the J end lost 0 bases, and 12 bases lay between the germline ends. The CDR3 contains 15 residues. The CDR3: CASSFPPGNSYEQYF. The DNA for the CDR3 is TGTGCCAGCAGTTTTCCCCCAGGGAACTCCTACGAGCAGTACTTC.

The chain employs TRBV5-1 and TRBJ1-2; D call uncertain. The V gene's germline CDR1 is SGHRS and CDR2 YFSETQ. V lost 0 bases, J lost 5 bases, and 5 bases lay in between. CDR3 length: 12 amino acids. The CDR3 loop is CASSLERYGYTF. The CDR3 bases are TGCGCCAGCAGCTTGGAGAGATATGGCTACACCTTC.

The chain joins TRBV4-3 to TRBJ2-1; 9 nucleotides match TRBD2. CDR3 length: 16 amino acids. The J segment lost 4 bases and the V segment lost 0 bases, leaving 4 bases of the junction unmatched. CDR1 is LGHNA and CDR2 is YSLEER in the germline V gene. CDR3 in amino acids: CASSQDGLAFYNEQFF. The CDR3 DNA reads TGCGCCAGCAGCCAAGATGGACTAGCGTTTTACAATGAGCAGTTCTTC.

This clonotype occurred many times. The V call is TRBV20-1, the J call TRBJ2-3, with 16 bases identical to TRBD2. Germline loops: CDR1 DFQATT, CDR2 SNEGSKA (reference sequence). V was clipped by 5 bases and J by 0 bases; unmatched bases: 5. The CDR3 covers 17 residues. The CDR3 loop is CSARGTSGRASTDTQYF. The CDR3 DNA sequence: TGCAGTGCTCGGGGGACTAGCGGGAGGGCTAGCACAGATACGCAGTATTTT.

This clonotype was detected ten times or more. V is TRBV20-1 and J is TRBJ1-5; D uncertain. Per germline, CDR1 DFQATT and CDR2 SNEGSKA (reference sequence). This CDR3 region has 13 residues. The V gene lost 3 bases and the J gene lost 6 bases, with 12 bases spanning the gap. Here the CDR3 DNA reads TGCAGTGCTAGCAGCGTGCACACTCAGCCCCAGCATTTT. Its protein is CSASSVHTQPQHF.

This clonotype appeared once. V gene TRBV12-3 or TRBV12-4 combines with J gene TRBJ2-1; possibly TRBD2 for D (6 bases). This CDR3 region has 15 residues. V was cut by 1 base and J by 6 bases, with 13 bases left in between. The CDR3 reads CASSLGLRDCNEQFF. The CDR3 nucleotides are TGTGCCAGCAGTTTAGGATTGCGGGACTGCAATGAGCAGTTCTTC.

The chain is built from TRBV12-3 or TRBV12-4 and TRBJ1-5; the D gene is possibly TRBD1 (6 bases). The ends were cut back, 6 bases at V and 1 base at J, with 13 bases in the middle. The CDR3 spans 15 residues. This CDR3 reads CASSRQVGSNQPQHF. CDR3 nucleotide sequence: TGTGCCAGCAGCAGACAGGTGGGGAGCAATCAGCCCCAGCATTTT.

Ten or more counts support this clonotype. V is TRBV9 and J is TRBJ1-1; no definite D call. The CDR3 is made up of 13 amino acids. Germline loops: CDR1 SGDLS, CDR2 YYNGEE. V was cut by 1 base and J by 1 base, with 5 bases left in between. This chain's CDR3 is CASSVLWNTEAFF. CDR3 bases: TGTGCCAGCAGCGTACTTTGGAACACTGAAGCTTTCTTT.

The chain joins TRBV24-1 to TRBJ2-2; weak D call: TRBD2 (5 bases). This CDR3 contains 13 residues. The germline V gene has CDR1 KGHDR and CDR2 SFDVKD. Trimming removed 9 bases at V and 5 bases at J, with 12 bases between. CDR3 coding DNA: TGTGCCACCGCCTTGGAGCGGACCGGGGAGCTGTTTTTT. This codes for CATALERTGELFF.

The rearrangement uses TRBV12-3 or TRBV12-4 and TRBJ1-1; D may be TRBD1 (6 bases). This CDR3 region has 13 residues. The V end lost 5 bases, the J end lost 1 base, and 8 bases lay between the germline ends. The CDR3 sequence: CASSPRGNTEAFF. DNA of the CDR3: TGTGCCAGCAGTCCCAGGGGGAACACTGAAGCTTTCTTT.

The J gene is TRBJ2-7, the V gene TRBV12-3 or TRBV12-4; D is unresolved. The CDR3 length is 14 residues. Trimming pared 1 base from V and 2 bases from J, leaving 9 bases between. The CDR3 sequence is CASSLVSAAYEQYF. The CDR3 DNA reads as TGTGCCAGCAGTTTAGTTTCTGCAGCCTACGAGCAGTACTTC.